Below, 9 T cell receptor beta chains from the same sample are listed, as sequenced in a study of type 1 and type 2 diabetes patients. The PCR template was genomic DNA. A primer set of 30 forward and 13 reverse primers amplified the CDR3. TCRdb processed the multiplex PCR reads anew with MiXCR; each CDR3 protein has one entry. The table lists around 300,000 distinct CDR3 sequences, over 45% of them singletons. The sequenced sample consisted of peripheral blood mononuclear cells (PBMCs). These receptors originate from a man aged 18 to 30 with type 2 diabetes.

This rearrangement joins TRBV7-8 to TRBJ2-1; 13 bases line up with TRBD2. Germline V gives CDR1 SGHVS, CDR2 FQNEAQ. The CDR3 is made up of 14 amino acids. V lost 5 bases and J lost 9; bases outside the gene matches: 4. CDR3 in DNA: TGTGCCAGCAGCCGGGGACTAGCGGGACTTGAGCAGTTCTTC. Its protein is CASSRGLAGLEQFF.

This clonotype came up a few times. V and J are TRBV27 and TRBJ1-2; weak D call: TRBD1 (5 bases). V was trimmed by 5 bases and J by 4 bases, leaving 14 bases between them. Germline CDR1 and CDR2: MNHEY and SMNVEV (reference sequence). This CDR3 region has 14 residues. The CDR3 protein is CASSTGTALYGYTF. For the CDR3, the DNA is TGTGCCAGCAGTACCGGGACGGCCCTCTATGGCTACACCTTC.

This chain uses TRBV6-6 with TRBJ1-1; TRBD1 matches 7 bases. Per germline, CDR1 MNHNY and CDR2 SVGAGI (reference sequence). There are 13 residues in the CDR3. After removal of 2 bases from V and 6 bases from J, the junction contained 3 bases not matched to a gene. The CDR3 reads CASSYDRAAEAFF. CDR3 in DNA: TGTGCCAGCAGTTACGACAGGGCGGCTGAAGCTTTCTTT.

The gene calls are TRBV5-5 and TRBJ2-7; no clear D gene. This CDR3 has 14 amino acids. CDR1 is SGHKS, CDR2 YYEKEE, per germline (reference sequence). Trimming removed 6 bases at V and 1 base at J, with 14 bases between. This CDR3 reads CASTEVSPSYEQYF. CDR3 in DNA: TGTGCCAGCACCGAGGTCAGCCCTTCCTACGAGCAGTACTTC.

The chain has TRBV7-9 and TRBJ2-1, with 7 bases aligning to TRBD1. This CDR3 spans 12 amino acids. Trimming removed 5 bases from V and 10 bases from J; junction bases left unmatched: 5. Per the germline V gene, CDR1 is SEHNR and CDR2 is FQNEAQ (reference sequence). The CDR3 loop reads CASSTTGYEQFF. CDR3 DNA: TGTGCCAGCAGCACGACAGGGTACGAGCAGTTCTTC.

Of note for this clonotype: A much larger clone differs by one base, so this may be a read error. V gene TRBV7-3 combines with J gene TRBJ1-1; D is possibly TRBD1 (5 bases). The CDR3 is made up of 13 amino acids. Trimming cost V 9 bases and J 3 bases, with 14 bases left between them. Germline CDR1 and CDR2: SGHTA and FQGTGA. The CDR3 sequence: CASKKGRDTEAFF. DNA of the CDR3: TGTGCCAGTAAGAAGGGGAGGGACACTGAAGCTTTCTTT.

DNA for the CDR3: TGTGCCAGCAGCCAAGAAATCAGGGGTCATCAGCCCCAGCATTTT. This sequence encodes CASSQEIRGHQPQHF. V gene TRBV4-2 combines with J gene TRBJ1-5, with D perhaps matching TRBD1 (6 bases). CDR1 is LGHNA and CDR2 is YNFKEQ in the germline V gene. The CDR3 spans 15 residues. V shed 0 bases and J shed 5 bases, with 11 bases lying between them.

This clonotype was counted between two and nine times. This chain joins TRBV10-3 and TRBJ2-3, with 7 positions matching TRBD1. In germline, CDR1 is ENHRY, CDR2 SYGVKD. The V gene end was trimmed by 6 bases and the J gene end by 6 bases; junction bases not matched to a gene: 9. The CDR3 consists of 14 residues. CDR3: CAIREDRTYDTQYF. DNA of the CDR3: TGTGCCATCAGGGAGGACAGGACGTATGATACGCAGTATTTT.

A note on this clonotype: This may arise from a read error, as a much more abundant clone is one base away. V is TRBV15 and J is TRBJ1-2, with D hard to call. This CDR3 contains 16 residues. The germline gives CDR1 LNHNV, CDR2 YYDKDF (reference sequence). CDR3 DNA: TGTGCCACCAGCGGAGAACGCACACCAAGTTCGTATGGCTACACCTTC. Translation: CATSGERTPSSYGYTF.